These 21 T cell receptor beta chains share one sample of origin, sequenced in a study of T cell clones after liver transplantation. TCRdb keeps only in-frame clones here, not all; method: immunoSEQ multiplex PCR. The table shows tens of thousands of clones, with about nine tenths occurring only once. The specimen comprised CD8+ T cells from blood, sampled 12 months after liver transplant. Every receptor here comes from a human patient who received a liver transplant. The graft donor may be the source of some T cells.

The rearrangement joins TRBV7-9 to TRBJ2-3; TRBD1 might be the D (5 bases). The CDR3 loop spans 15 amino acids. The germline CDR1 and CDR2 sequences are SEHNR and FQNEAQ (reference sequence). The V gene lost 5 bases and the J gene lost 2 bases, with 14 bases spanning the gap. CDR3 DNA: TGTGCCAGCAGCGCACGGACACTTAACACAGATACGCAGTATTTT. Its protein is CASSARTLNTDTQYF.

The rearrangement uses TRBV29-1 and TRBJ1-1; no firm D call. The CDR3 loop spans 13 amino acids. The V gene's germline CDR1 is SQVTM and CDR2 ANQGSEA. Trimming cost V 6 bases and J 4 bases, with 15 bases left between them. This CDR3 is CSVGYGQGTEAFF. DNA of the CDR3: TGCAGCGTGGGATACGGGCAAGGCACTGAAGCTTTCTTT. The entire variable domain, with the rest obtained from reference TRBV29-1 and TRBJ1-1, is as follows: SAVISQKPSRDICQRGTSLTIQCQVDSQVTMMFWYRQQPGQSLTLIATANQGSEATYESGFVIDKFPISRPNLTFSTLTVSNMSPEDSSIYLCSVGYGQGTEAFFGQGTRLTVV.

The chain joins TRBV19 to TRBJ1-1; D call uncertain. The CDR3 has 11 residues. V was shortened by 5 bases and J by 5 bases, with 6 bases between the two germline ends. Germline V CDR1 and CDR2: LNHDA, SQIVND (reference sequence). CDR3 in amino acids: CASSAGTEAFF. CDR3 bases: TGTGCCAGTAGTGCCGGGACTGAAGCTTTCTTT.

J is TRBJ1-1 and V is TRBV6-7; unclear D gene. TRBV6-7 is known as an ORF, though its function is uncertain. Trimming shortened V by 0 bases and J by 2 bases, and 25 bases separated the two germline ends. The CDR3 totals 20 residues. This CDR3 reads CASSYSISVWFRKVNTEAFF. CDR3 in DNA: TGTGCCAGCAGTTACTCGATCTCGGTTTGGTTCAGGAAGGTTAACACTGAAGCTTTCTTT.

The genes are TRBV28 and TRBJ2-1; D ambiguous. CDR3 length equals 11 residues. The germline V gene has CDR1 MDHEN and CDR2 SYDVKM. Trimming took off 5 bases at V and 2 bases at J, with 1 base between the two ends. This CDR3 is CASSTYNEQFF. CDR3 nucleotide sequence: TGTGCCAGCAGTACCTACAATGAGCAGTTCTTC.

By proportion, this clone is medium-sized. The chain carries TRBV30 and TRBJ1-1; 7 bases fit TRBD1. Germline lookup yields CDR1 GTSNPN and CDR2 SVGIG (reference sequence). CDR3 length: 12 amino acids. After removal of 4 bases from V and 4 bases from J, the junction contained 3 bases not matched to a gene. The DNA of the CDR3 is TGTGCCTGGACAGGGGGGACCACTGAAGCTTTCTTT. Encoded protein: CAWTGGTTEAFF.

The gene calls are TRBV6-1 and TRBJ2-7, with D possibly matching TRBD2 (5 bases). CDR3 length equals 13 residues. The V gene's germline CDR1 is MNHNS and CDR2 SASEGT. V was trimmed by 5 bases and J by 3 bases, leaving 11 bases between them. Written as DNA, the CDR3 is TGTGCCAGCAGTCGAGGACTCTTCTACGAGCAGTACTTC. This codes for CASSRGLFYEQYF.

This clone has more than one count but fewer than ten. This rearrangement joins TRBV10-1 to TRBJ2-7, with TRBD2 matching 14 bases. Trimming took 0 bases from V and 5 from J; bases not matched to a gene: 3. The CDR3 consists of 16 residues. Germline CDR1 is WNHNN and CDR2 is SYGVQD (reference sequence). The chain's CDR3 is CASSESRLAGGDEQYF. The CDR3 bases are TGCGCCAGCAGTGAGTCGAGACTAGCGGGAGGGGACGAGCAGTACTTC.

This clone was recorded only once. Other DNA sequences from this sample encode an identical CDR3 as well. The rearrangement joins TRBV19 to TRBJ2-2, with D perhaps TRBD1 (6 bases). CDR1 is LNHDA, CDR2 SQIVND, per germline (reference sequence). The CDR3 length is 16 residues. The V end was cut by 3 bases, the J end by 1 base, with 12 bases between. As DNA, the CDR3 is TGTGCCAGTAGTATCCCGCAGGGGTTGAACACCGGGGAGCTGTTTTTT. Residues: CASSIPQGLNTGELFF.

This clone was detected a few times. The chain links TRBV2 to TRBJ2-7; D not certain. Germline V lookup: CDR1 SNHLY, CDR2 FYNNEI. Trimming took 6 bases from V and 5 from J, leaving 5 bases between them. The CDR3 has 10 amino acids. CDR3: CASRQNEQYF. For the CDR3, the DNA is TGTGCCAGCAGGCAGAACGAGCAGTACTTC.

The chain uses TRBV4-1 and TRBJ2-7; a possible D gene is TRBD2 (6 bases). The CDR3 length is 14 residues. Trimming left V 1 base short and J 4 bases short, with 11 bases between. The germline V gene encodes CDR1 MGHRA and CDR2 YSYEKL. CDR3 residues: CASSQGGSGYEQYF. The CDR3 nucleotides read TGCGCCAGCAGCCAAGGGGGAAGCGGGTACGAGCAGTACTTC.

V and J are TRBV15 and TRBJ1-2; 7 nucleotides agree with TRBD1. Germline-derived CDR1 and CDR2 are LNHNV and YYDKDF (reference sequence). Trimming at V came to 0 bases and at J to 8 bases, leaving 6 bases not matched to a gene. The CDR3 is 14 residues long. The CDR3 loop is CATSRDGGGRGYTF. In DNA, the CDR3 is TGTGCCACCAGCAGAGATGGAGGGGGCCGCGGCTACACCTTC.

The chain carries TRBV30 and TRBJ1-3; 7 bases align to TRBD1. CDR3 size: 14 residues. V lost 3 bases to trimming and J lost 2 bases; unmatched junction nucleotides: 4. Germline lookup yields CDR1 GTSNPN and CDR2 SVGIG (reference sequence). Here the CDR3 DNA reads TGTGCCTGGAGGACCACAGGGGCTGGAAACACCATATATTTT. Residues: CAWRTTGAGNTIYF. The full variable domain, completed using reference TRBV30 and TRBJ1-3, is SQTIHQWPATLVQPVGSPLSLECTVEGTSNPNLYWYRQAAGRGLQLLFYSVGIGQISSEVPQNLSASRPQDRQFILSSKKLLLSDSGFYLCAWRTTGAGNTIYFGEGSWLTVV.

This chain joins TRBV11-2 and TRBJ1-3; 7 nucleotides match TRBD1. Germline V gene sequence: CDR1 SGHAT, CDR2 FQNNGV. V lost 1 base, J lost 3 bases, and 3 bases stayed unmatched. The CDR3 runs 15 residues. The CDR3 sequence is CASSLGSGGGNTIYF. As DNA, the CDR3 is TGTGCCAGCAGCTTAGGTTCAGGGGGTGGAAACACCATATATTTT.

This rearrangement joins TRBV7-8 to TRBJ2-1; the D gene is possibly TRBD2 (6 bases). The ends were cut back, 5 bases at V and 1 base at J, with 15 bases in the middle. The germline V gene encodes CDR1 SGHVS and CDR2 FQNEAQ. This CDR3 contains 16 residues. CDR3 sequence (DNA): TGTGCCAGCAGCCTCCATGGGGGGAGGTCCTACAATGAGCAGTTCTTC. As protein: CASSLHGGRSYNEQFF.

The chain carries TRBV4-1 and TRBJ1-2; D perhaps matches TRBD1 (6 bases). The V end lost 1 base, the J end lost 8 bases, and 20 bases lay between the germline ends. Germline V CDR1 and CDR2: MGHRA, YSYEKL. The CDR3 runs to 16 residues. The CDR3 DNA sequence: TGCGCCAGCAGCCAAGGACAGGAAACAACCATGGGAGGCTACACCTTC. Translation gives CASSQGQETTMGGYTF.

This sequence joins TRBV4-3 and TRBJ2-3, with a tentative D call TRBD2 (6 bases). V lost 1 base, J lost 2 bases, and 13 bases lay in between. This CDR3 is built from 16 residues. CDR1 and CDR2 from the germline V gene are LGHNA and YSLEER. The CDR3 coding sequence is TGCGCCAGCAGCCAAGGGTTAGGAGGGGACACAGATACGCAGTATTTT. Its protein product is CASSQGLGGDTDTQYF.

The chain joins TRBV12-5 to TRBJ2-7; 7 bases are shared with TRBD2. In germline, CDR1 is LGHNT, CDR2 FRNRAP. The CDR3 has 15 amino acids. V lost 2 bases and J lost 5; bases outside the gene matches: 9. DNA of the CDR3: TGTGCTAGTGGTTTGAATCGACTAGCTCCGGACGAGCAGTACTTC. Amino acids: CASGLNRLAPDEQYF.

The chain is built from TRBV7-3 and TRBJ2-1; 12 bases are shared with TRBD1. The CDR3 spans 15 residues. The germline gives CDR1 SGHTA, CDR2 FQGTGA. V was pared by 3 bases and J by 5 bases, with 2 bases of the junction left unmatched. As DNA, the CDR3 is TGTGCCAGCAGCTTGGGACAGGGGGCCGACAATGAGCAGTTCTTC. Residues: CASSLGQGADNEQFF.

This chain links TRBV4-3 with TRBJ2-2; D may be TRBD2 (5 bases). This CDR3 region has 16 residues. Per the germline V gene, CDR1 is LGHNA and CDR2 is YSLEER. The germline V and J ends were trimmed by 1 base and 6 bases, with 15 bases remaining between them. The CDR3 here is CASSQVLLGESGELFF. The DNA of the CDR3 is TGCGCCAGCAGCCAAGTCCTGCTTGGGGAGTCCGGGGAGCTGTTTTTT.

This clone was picked up a small number of times. The rearrangement uses TRBV30 and TRBJ1-1, with D maybe TRBD1 (5 bases). Germline-derived CDR1 and CDR2 are GTSNPN and SVGIG (reference sequence). The CDR3 extends over 14 amino acids. The V end lost 8 bases, the J end lost 2 bases, and 18 bases lay between the germline ends. The CDR3 DNA reads as TGTGCCCGGCTTCGATGGGGGATAAACACTGAAGCTTTCTTT. Its translation is CARLRWGINTEAFF. Using reference TRBV30 and TRBJ1-1 for the parts outside the CDR3, the full variable domain is SQTIHQWPATLVQPVGSPLSLECTVEGTSNPNLYWYRQAAGRGLQLLFYSVGIGQISSEVPQNLSASRPQDRQFILSSKKLLLSDSGFYLCARLRWGINTEAFFGQGTRLTVV.